Listed here is a single T cell receptor (beta chain). The target antigen is unknown. Nashville, Tennessee was home to all donors, each a Caucasian adult. The sample comes from a study of shared clonotypes between healthy human individuals. Several immunoSEQ plates held equal portions of the genomic DNA taken from each subset. Only in-frame clones appear in the TCRdb table, and some are missing; sequencing was by immunoSEQ multiplex PCR. This table holds 2 million to 2.5 million clones, under 95% found once. Study outcomes and limitations: Represented genetic and exposure-history diversity was restricted by having few donors.

The material sequenced was naive CD4+ T cells from PBMCs. Subset here: CD45RA+ positively selected. The receptor's source is a man aged 18 to 29 in good health. Some clones in this sample may be carry-over from other donors' samples.

The CDR3 is CASSVGSGYSYEQYF. The CDR3 region has the DNA TGTGCCAGCAGCGTAGGGTCGGGATATTCCTACGAGCAGTACTTC. The chain links TRBV9 to TRBJ2-7, with a weak D call TRBD2 (5 bases). The CDR3 contains 15 residues. Trimming removed 0 bases from V and 1 base from J, with 11 bases in between. Per germline, CDR1 SGDLS and CDR2 YYNGEE.